This is a list of T cell receptor beta chains from one sample in a study of Ad26.COV2.S vaccination and SARS-CoV-2 variants. Libraries were prepared by immunoSEQ multiplex PCR; TCRdb keeps only in-frame clonotypes and omits some of them. The data show some 640,000 clones, about 90% seen once. The material sequenced was peripheral blood, taken in a trial of Ad26.COV2.S vaccine versus placebo. The receptors were sampled from a person aged 18-65 years who received the Ad26.COV2.S COVID-19 vaccine or a placebo. Each CDR3 is given with its conserved first and last residue. A D gene is named only where the DNA matches it firmly. Expanded clones are given a class, and other clones once, few, many or no size at all.

v_call	j_call	d_call	clone_size	cdr3_aa	cdr3_nt
TRBV3-1/TRBV3-2	TRBJ1-3	NA	few	CASSHWAPGGNTIYF	TGTGCCAGCAGCCACTGGGCCCCGGGGGGAAACACCATATATTTT
TRBV3-1/TRBV3-2	TRBJ2-1	NA	NA	CASSQDLRDNEQFF	TGTGCCAGCAGCCAAGATCTCAGAGACAATGAGCAGTTCTTC
TRBV6-6	TRBJ1-5	NA	once	CASSSTESQPQHF	TGTGCCAGCAGTTCGACAGAATCCCAGCCCCAGCATTTT
TRBV19	TRBJ2-5	TRBD1	once	CASKQGGLQETQYF	TGTGCCAGTAAACAGGGGGGACTCCAAGAGACCCAGTACTTC
TRBV3-1/TRBV3-2	TRBJ2-1	TRBD2	NA	CASSEPSGRLDEQFF	TGTGCCAGCAGCGAACCTAGCGGGAGATTGGATGAGCAGTTCTTC
TRBV6-5	TRBJ2-7	TRBD2	NA	CASSLAGNSYEQYF	TGTGCCAGCAGTTTAGCGGGGAACTCCTACGAGCAGTACTTC
TRBV5-1	TRBJ2-1	NA	NA	CASSGLWSAGNLGNEQFF	TGCGCCAGCAGCGGGTTGTGGTCGGCGGGCAACCTGGGCAATGAGCAGTTCTTC
TRBV2	TRBJ2-2	NA	NA	CASRIEFRVKAGELFF	TGTGCCAGCAGGATTGAGTTTAGGGTTAAAGCCGGGGAGCTGTTTTTT
TRBV5-1	TRBJ2-1	TRBD2	NA	CASSLKPRTSANEQFF	TGCGCCAGCAGCTTAAAACCCCGGACTAGCGCCAATGAGCAGTTCTTC
TRBV19	TRBJ1-5	NA	NA	CASSILGHNQPQHF	TGTGCCAGTAGTATTTTAGGGCATAACCAGCCCCAGCATTTT
TRBV19	TRBJ1-1	NA	once	CASSWGAALNTEAFF	TGTGCCAGTAGCTGGGGGGCCGCCTTGAACACTGAAGCTTTCTTT
TRBV25-1	TRBJ2-7	NA	NA	CASRPLEGGSEQYF	TGTGCCAGCAGACCCCTAGAGGGGGGCAGCGAGCAGTACTTC
TRBV7-2	TRBJ2-2	NA	NA	CASSLVDRWTGGELFF	TGTGCCAGCAGCTTAGTAGACAGGTGGACCGGCGGGGAGCTGTTTTTT
TRBV21-1	TRBJ2-2	NA	NA	CASSKEGGNRLAGAITGELFF	TGTGCCAGCAGCAAAGAAGGGGGTAATAGACTAGCGGGAGCTATCACCGGGGAGCTGTTTTTT
TRBV5-1	TRBJ2-3	NA	NA	CASSSADTVTDTQYF	TGCGCCAGCAGCTCGGCAGACACGGTCACAGATACGCAGTATTTT
TRBV5-6	TRBJ2-1	TRBD2	NA	CASSLAGGDFSYNEQFF	TGTGCCAGCAGCTTGGCCGGGGGGGACTTCTCCTACAATGAGCAGTTCTTC
TRBV7-2	TRBJ2-4	TRBD2	NA	CASSGREAKNIQYF	TGTGCCAGCAGCGGGAGGGAGGCCAAAAACATTCAGTACTTC
TRBV5-1	TRBJ2-1	TRBD2	NA	CASSPEGLAGYNEQFF	TGCGCCAGCAGCCCCGAGGGACTAGCGGGATACAATGAGCAGTTCTTC
TRBV9	TRBJ1-2	NA	once	CASSVDQDMSYGYTF	TGTGCCAGCAGCGTAGATCAGGACATGAGCTATGGCTACACCTTC
TRBV9	TRBJ2-1	TRBD2	once	CASSVEVGGYNEQFF	TGTGCCAGCAGCGTAGAAGTGGGGGGGTACAATGAGCAGTTCTTC
TRBV7-2	TRBJ2-1	NA	NA	CASSGPLRHNEQFF	TGTGCCAGCAGCGGGCCCCTCAGACACAATGAGCAGTTCTTC
TRBV5-4	TRBJ2-5	NA	NA	CASSLFLETQYF	TGTGCCAGCAGCTTGTTCTTAGAGACCCAGTACTTC
TRBV5-1	TRBJ2-1	NA	once	CASSLAFSRNEQFF	TGCGCCAGCAGCTTGGCCTTTTCGAGGAATGAGCAGTTCTTC
TRBV10-3	TRBJ2-1	NA	NA	CATLRTTPYNEQFF	TGTGCCACCTTGAGGACTACGCCCTACAATGAGCAGTTCTTC
TRBV13	TRBJ2-1	NA	once	CASSFGPGDEQFF	TGTGCCAGCAGCTTCGGCCCCGGCGATGAGCAGTTCTTC
TRBV10-3	TRBJ1-5	NA	NA	CAISEQPNQPQHF	TGTGCCATCAGTGAACAGCCCAATCAGCCCCAGCATTTT
TRBV5-6	TRBJ1-4	NA	NA	CASSFGLGEKLFF	TGTGCCAGCAGCTTTGGGCTAGGGGAAAAACTGTTTTTT
TRBV27	TRBJ1-1	TRBD1	NA	CASSPMDRAEAFF	TGTGCCAGCAGTCCCATGGACAGGGCTGAAGCTTTCTTT
TRBV10-3	TRBJ1-6	TRBD1	NA	CAISESPGGSYNSPLHF	TGTGCCATCAGTGAGTCTCCAGGGGGTTCCTATAATTCACCCCTCCACTTT
TRBV30	TRBJ1-3	NA	NA	CAWSVLRGSGNTIYF	TGTGCCTGGAGTGTACTCAGGGGATCTGGAAACACCATATATTTT
TRBV9	TRBJ1-6	NA	NA	CASSVEGLRNSPLHF	TGTGCCAGCAGCGTAGAAGGACTGCGTAATTCACCCCTCCACTTT